A single T cell receptor beta chain is shown here with its context. It has no known antigen specificity. No per-base quality is available; no much larger clone lies one base away. CDR1 is given as SGHRS and CDR2 as YFSETQ, both from the germline V gene. Spanning cysteine to phenylalanine, the CDR3 consists of 16 amino acids. Just the 48-base CDR3 DNA is kept, in frame starting at base 1. After removal of 3 bases from V and 3 bases from J, the junction retains 7 bases not matched to a gene. The sample is drawn from a study of blood T cell repertoires in COVID-19 (TCRdb year 2020). Regarding the study in general: The collaborator samples originated in the United States, Italy and Spain and spanned the acute and convalescent phases of COVID-19. The material from the prospective study consisted of cDNA or gDNA derived from T cells, B-cell-depleted T cells, or PBMCs. Subjects who had been exposed to COVID-19, were actively infected with it, or had recovered from it provided the deeply sampled blood TCRbeta repertoires that made up the dataset. The repertoires were made available in a free public database intended to serve as a resource for research on the immune response to SARS-CoV-2. Samples were obtained from the ongoing ImmuneRACE study (first 160 participants) and from about 1,300 subjects provided by 6 global collaborators. A de-identified subject ID, COVID-19 status, age in years and sex were almost always included in the sample metadata. Where HLA class I and class II types were available, the types were taken from metadata supplied by the sample provider, not from assay-based typing.

What the study reported, not specific to this receptor: Clinical and demographic metadata were provided uncurated, with the amount varying by source and participant.

TCRbeta CDR3 regions were amplified from genomic DNA using the immunoSEQ Assay, a bias-controlled multiplex PCR. Per the authors' processing: The number of nucleated cells in each sample was estimated from the amplification of reference gene primers within the assay. To quantify the absolute abundance of each unique TCRbeta CDR3 rearrangement, sequence reads were collapsed and filtered. For each sample, productive Simpson clonality was calculated as the square root of Simpson's diversity index across productive rearrangements. This immuneACCESS table, as held by TCRdb, lists in-frame sequences with V and J called but not all clones. Of the missing ones, under half trace to an unresolved V gene in checked studies; the others have no known cause. V, J and clone size are those of that table, while D and trimming were read from the DNA. Within this sample are hundreds of thousands of clones, with roughly 89% of them counted one time only. The ten biggest clones cover roughly 0.87% of the sample.

One collaborating source in Seattle enrolled patients during active infection and followed them longitudinally through the course of disease. Each collaborating institution followed its own protocols to collect whole blood in K2EDTA tubes. For TCRbeta analysis, collaborator samples were shipped as frozen whole blood, as isolated PBMCs, or as DNA extracted from either sample type. The sequence is built from TRBV5-1 and TRBJ2-3, with 10 bases matching TRBD2. This clonotype was sampled from a man aged 18 to 29 with COVID-19, enrolled during active disease. Sequenced input: peripheral blood. The DNA is TGCGCCAGCAGCTCGGGGACTAGCGCGAATACAGATACGCAGTATTTT. It specifies CASSSGTSANTDTQYF.